This T cell receptor (beta chain) was retrieved from a study of blood T cell repertoires in COVID-19. The authors' processing: Amplification of reference gene primers provided the estimated nucleated cell counts. Assay used: immunoSEQ multiplex PCR; TCRdb lists only in-frame clones, some missing. The V and J calls and the clone size are those of that table, but D and trimming were determined from the DNA. The sample shows roughly 250,000 clones, around 87% of them seen only once. Adults between about 18 and 89 years of age took part from approximately 24 US areas. This CDR3 has 14 residues. J gave up 4 bases and V 10 bases, and 6 bases lay outside the gene matches. Germline V gene sequence: CDR1 SEHNR, CDR2 FQNEAQ (reference sequence).

The chain carries TRBV7-9 and TRBJ2-1, with TRBD2 identical over 11 bases. Sample: PBMCs or T cells enriched from blood (not recorded which). The source is a woman between 50 and 59 years old who had recovered from COVID-19. The CDR3 DNA follows: TGTGCCATTAAGGGACTAGCGGTGTACAATGAGCAGTTCTTC. It translates to CAIKGLAVYNEQFF.